This TCR beta chain was captured by sequencing in a study of T cells after yellow fever vaccination. V was pared by 5 bases and J by 2 bases, with 1 base of the junction left unmatched. The CDR3 covers 13 residues. The V gene's germline CDR1 is DFQATT and CDR2 SNEGSKA (reference sequence). TCRdb called the 5' RACE reads again in MiXCR, with one record for every CDR3 protein. The sample shows roughly 500,000 distinct CDR3 sequences, under 25% of them seen only once. This chain joins TRBV20-1 and TRBJ2-1; 9 nucleotides match TRBD2. Here the sequenced sample was PBMCs, taken 15 days after the yellow fever booster vaccination. The source is a man aged 25-40 years who received the YFV17D yellow fever vaccine. The CDR3 coding sequence is TGCAGTGCTGTAGCGGGAGCCTACAATGAGCAGTTCTTC. This codes for CSAVAGAYNEQFF.